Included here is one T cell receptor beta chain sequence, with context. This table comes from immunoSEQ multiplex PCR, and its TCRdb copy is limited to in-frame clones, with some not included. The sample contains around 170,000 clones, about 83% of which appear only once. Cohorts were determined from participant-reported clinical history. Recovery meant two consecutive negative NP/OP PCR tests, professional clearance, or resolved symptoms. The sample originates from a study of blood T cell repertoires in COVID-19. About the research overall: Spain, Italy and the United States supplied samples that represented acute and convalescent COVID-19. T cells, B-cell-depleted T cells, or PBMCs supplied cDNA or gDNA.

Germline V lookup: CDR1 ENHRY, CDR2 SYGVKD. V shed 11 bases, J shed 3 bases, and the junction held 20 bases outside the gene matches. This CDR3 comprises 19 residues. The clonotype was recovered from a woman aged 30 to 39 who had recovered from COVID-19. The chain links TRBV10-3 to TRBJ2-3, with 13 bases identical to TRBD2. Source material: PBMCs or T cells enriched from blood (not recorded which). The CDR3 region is CASRRGGRTSGSQTDTQYF. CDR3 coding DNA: TGTGCCTCACGCAGAGGTGGTCGGACTAGCGGGAGTCAAACAGATACGCAGTATTTT.